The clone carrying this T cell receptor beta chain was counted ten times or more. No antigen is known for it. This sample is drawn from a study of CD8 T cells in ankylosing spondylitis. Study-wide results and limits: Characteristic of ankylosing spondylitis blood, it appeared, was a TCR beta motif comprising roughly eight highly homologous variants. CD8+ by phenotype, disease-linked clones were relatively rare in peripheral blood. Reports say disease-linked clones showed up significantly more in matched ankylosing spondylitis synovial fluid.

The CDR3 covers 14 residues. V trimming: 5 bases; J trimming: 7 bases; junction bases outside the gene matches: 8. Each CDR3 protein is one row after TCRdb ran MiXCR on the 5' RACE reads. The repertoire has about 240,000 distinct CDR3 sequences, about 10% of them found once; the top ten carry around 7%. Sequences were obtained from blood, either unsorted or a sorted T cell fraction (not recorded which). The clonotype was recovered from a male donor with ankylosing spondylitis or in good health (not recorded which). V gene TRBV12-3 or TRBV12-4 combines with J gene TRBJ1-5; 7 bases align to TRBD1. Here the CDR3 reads CASSPGTVSQPQHF. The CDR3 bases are TGTGCCAGCAGTCCAGGGACAGTCTCCCAGCCCCAGCATTTT.